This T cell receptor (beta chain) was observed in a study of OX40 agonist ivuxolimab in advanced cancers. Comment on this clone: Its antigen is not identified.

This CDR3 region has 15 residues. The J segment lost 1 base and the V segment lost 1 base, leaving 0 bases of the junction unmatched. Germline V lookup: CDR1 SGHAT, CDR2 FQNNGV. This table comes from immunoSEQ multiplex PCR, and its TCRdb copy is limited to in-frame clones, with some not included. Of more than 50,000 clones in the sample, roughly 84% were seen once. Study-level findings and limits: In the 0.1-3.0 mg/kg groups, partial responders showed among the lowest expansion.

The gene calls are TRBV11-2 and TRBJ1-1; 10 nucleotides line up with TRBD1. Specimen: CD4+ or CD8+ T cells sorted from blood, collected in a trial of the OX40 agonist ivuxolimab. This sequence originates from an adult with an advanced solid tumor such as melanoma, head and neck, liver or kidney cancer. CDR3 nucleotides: TGTGCCAGCAGCTTAGGGACAGGGGGGAACACTGAAGCTTTCTTT. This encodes CASSLGTGGNTEAFF.